What follows are 8 T cell receptor beta chains derived from one specimen sequenced in a study of T cell responses to AZD1222 COVID-19 vaccine. The repertoire was sequenced with immunoSEQ multiplex PCR; TCRdb's copy has only in-frame clones and lacks some. This table has 250,000 to 300,000 clones, almost 95% appearing once. The sample here was peripheral blood, taken 28 days after the second AZD1222 dose. The receptors derive from an adult who received the AZD1222 COVID-19 vaccine.

V gene TRBV29-1 combines with J gene TRBJ1-2, with TRBD1 as a possible D gene (6 bases). Looked up from germline, CDR1 is SQVTM and CDR2 is ANQGSEA. This CDR3 region has 12 residues. V lost 6 bases and J lost 4, with 12 bases in between. This CDR3 is CSVLGQSYGYTF. The DNA for the CDR3 is TGCAGCGTGCTAGGACAGAGCTATGGCTACACCTTC.

V is TRBV5-1 and J is TRBJ2-3; D unclear. Trimming took 5 bases from V and 1 from J, leaving 11 bases between them. CDR3 length: 14 amino acids. CDR1 is SGHRS, CDR2 YFSETQ, per germline. CDR3 sequence reads: CASSRERGTDTQYF. DNA of the CDR3: TGCGCCAGCAGTAGGGAAAGAGGCACAGATACGCAGTATTTT. The full variable domain, rest sourced from reference TRBV5-1 and TRBJ2-3, is KAGVTQTPRYLIKTRGQQVTLSCSPISGHRSVSWYQQTPGQGLQFLFEYFSETQRNKGNFPGRFSGRQFSNSRSEMNVSTLELGDSALYLCASSRERGTDTQYFGPGTRLTVL.

The V and J genes are TRBV5-1 and TRBJ2-5, with D perhaps TRBD1 (5 bases). Germline lookup yields CDR1 SGHRS and CDR2 YFSETQ. The CDR3 loop spans 13 amino acids. Trimming cost V 0 bases and J 6 bases, with 9 bases left between them. CDR3 DNA: TGCGCCAGCAGCTTGGGGGGCGTAAAGACCCAGTACTTC. The encoded protein is CASSLGGVKTQYF.

CDR3 in amino acids: CASSQQVAGGYNEQFF. The CDR3 DNA follows: TGTGCCAGCAGCCAGCAAGTAGCGGGGGGGTACAATGAGCAGTTCTTC. The rearrangement uses TRBV4-2 and TRBJ2-1; 11 bases fit TRBD2. This CDR3 spans 16 amino acids. The V gene's germline CDR1 is LGHNA and CDR2 YNFKEQ. J was trimmed by 4 bases and V by 3 bases; bases with no gene match: 5.

This CDR3 is CASSQSAGGPEAFF. DNA for the CDR3: TGTGCCAGCAGCCAATCCGCAGGGGGCCCTGAAGCTTTCTTT. The genes are TRBV3-1 (or the pseudogene TRBV3-2) and TRBJ1-1; 8 positions match TRBD1. The CDR3 has 14 amino acids. V gave up 2 bases and J gave up 6 bases; unmatched junction bases: 5. Germline CDR1 LGHDT, CDR2 YNNKEL (reference sequence).

The CDR3 DNA reads as TGTGCCAGCAGTGAAGCAGGGGCCAACTACGAGCAGTACTTC. Protein product: CASSEAGANYEQYF. The rearrangement uses TRBV2 and TRBJ2-7; D perhaps matches TRBD1 (5 bases). Germline V lookup: CDR1 SNHLY, CDR2 FYNNEI. CDR3 size: 14 residues. With 0 bases removed from V and 3 bases from J, the gap between germline ends came to 9 bases.

The chain carries TRBV24-1 and TRBJ1-5; D ambiguous. Trimming left V 8 bases short and J 6 bases short, with 10 bases between. CDR1 is KGHDR, CDR2 SFDVKD, per germline. CDR3 length: 12 amino acids. The CDR3 DNA follows: TGTGCCACCACCCTCGACACTCAGCCCCAGCATTTT. This translates into CATTLDTQPQHF.

This chain joins TRBV12-3 or TRBV12-4 and TRBJ1-1; unclear D gene. The CDR3 is 13 amino acids. V was pared by 2 bases and J by 1 base, with 5 bases between. For the CDR3, the DNA is TGTGCCAGCAGTTTATACCAGAACACTGAAGCTTTCTTT. It yields the protein CASSLYQNTEAFF.